Following are 10 T cell receptor beta chains from one sample sequenced in a study of a mutant IDH1 vaccine in newly diagnosed glioma. The time point denotes: baseline, week 1 (first vaccination visit). Documented treatment: pre-vaccination baseline after standard-of-care therapy. TCRdb's table, derived via immunoSEQ multiplex PCR, lists solely in-frame clones and lacks some. Of some 68,000 clones in the sample, around 74% were seen once. Sequenced material: PBMCs, taken from a glioma patient treated with radiotherapy, temozolomide or both. These receptors originate from a man aged 45-65 years with glioma.

The rearrangement links TRBV29-1 to TRBJ1-5, with 8 bases matching TRBD1. The length of the CDR3 is 13 residues. V gave up 6 bases and J gave up 7 bases; unmatched junction bases: 8. Germline assignment: CDR1 SQVTM and CDR2 ANQGSEA. Here the CDR3 reads CSVGTGVEQPQHF. In DNA form, the CDR3 reads TGCAGCGTGGGGACAGGTGTTGAGCAGCCCCAGCATTTT.

This chain joins TRBV4-1 and TRBJ1-2; 8 bases are a match to TRBD1. The ends lost 0 bases at V and 4 bases at J; junction bases unmatched: 7. There are 16 residues in the CDR3. Germline V gives CDR1 MGHRA, CDR2 YSYEKL. The DNA of the CDR3 is TGCGCCAGCAGCCAAGATCGGACAGGGACGGGCTATGGCTACACCTTC. Protein sequence: CASSQDRTGTGYGYTF.

This chain joins TRBV19 and TRBJ1-5; weak D call: TRBD1 (5 bases). V was cut by 0 bases and J by 6 bases, with 12 bases left in between. CDR1 and CDR2 from the germline V gene are LNHDA and SQIVND (reference sequence). CDR3 length equals 15 residues. The CDR3 coding sequence is TGTGCCAGTAGTATAGATCTCAGGGAAGGTCAGCCCCAGCATTTT. Translation: CASSIDLREGQPQHF.

The rearrangement links TRBV27 to TRBJ2-7; TRBD2 aligns across 13 bases. Germline CDR1 reads MNHEY; CDR2 reads SMNVEV (reference sequence). The CDR3 runs to 15 residues. Unmatched junction bases numbered 7, after V lost 7 bases and J lost 4 bases. The CDR3 coding sequence is TGTGCCAGCATGGAGGGACTAGCGGGGAGGTACGAGCAGTACTTC. Residues: CASMEGLAGRYEQYF.

This clone has a single count. The chain combines TRBV5-1 with TRBJ1-4; possible D gene TRBD1, 5 bases. V lost 5 bases and J 4 bases, leaving 12 bases between the germline ends. This CDR3 contains 14 residues. The germline CDR1 and CDR2 sequences are SGHRS and YFSETQ. CDR3 region: CASSVWGDNEKLFF. In DNA, the CDR3 is TGCGCCAGCAGTGTTTGGGGGGATAATGAAAAACTGTTTTTT.

The chain couples TRBV2 to TRBJ1-2; no firm D call. Germline CDR1 SNHLY, CDR2 FYNNEI. The V and J ends lost 7 bases and 6 bases respectively, with 12 bases between them. The CDR3 sequence is 12 residues long. CDR3 residues: CASTSRGNGYTF. The CDR3 coding sequence is TGTGCCAGCACCTCGAGAGGGAATGGCTACACCTTC.

V gene TRBV7-9 combines with J gene TRBJ1-2, with D possibly matching TRBD1 (5 bases). Germline CDR1 reads SEHNR; CDR2 reads FQNEAQ (reference sequence). The length of the CDR3 is 12 residues. Deletions cut 5 bases from V and 3 bases from J, with 7 bases between. In DNA form, the CDR3 reads TGTGCCAGCAGCCGGGGGGACTATGGCTACACCTTC. As protein: CASSRGDYGYTF.

The chain carries TRBV5-4 and TRBJ1-3; D is unclear. In germline, CDR1 is SGHNT, CDR2 YYREEE (reference sequence). V was pared by 4 bases and J by 0 bases, with 14 bases between. The length of the CDR3 is 16 residues. The CDR3 spells CASSRHASSSGNTIYF. In DNA form, the CDR3 reads TGTGCCAGCAGCCGACACGCTTCCAGCTCTGGAAACACCATATATTTT. The entire variable domain, with the rest obtained from reference TRBV5-4 and TRBJ1-3, is as follows: ETGVTQSPTHLIKTRGQQVTLRCSSQSGHNTVSWYQQALGQGPQFIFQYYREEENGRGNFPPRFSGLQFPNYSSELNVNALELDDSALYLCASSRHASSSGNTIYFGEGSWLTVV.

The chain links TRBV6-1 to TRBJ1-1; D call uncertain. The CDR3 loop spans 13 amino acids. Germline V CDR1 and CDR2: MNHNS, SASEGT. V lost 7 bases to trimming and J lost 1 base, with 10 bases between them. CDR3 coding DNA: TGTGCCAGCAAGGGCCGGTGGAACACTGAAGCTTTCTTT. As protein: CASKGRWNTEAFF.

The V gene is TRBV5-4, the J gene TRBJ1-1; TRBD1 is a possible D gene (5 bases). The CDR3 covers 15 residues. The V gene lost 2 bases and the J gene lost 0 bases, with 11 bases spanning the gap. CDR1 is SGHNT, CDR2 YYREEE, per germline (reference sequence). The chain's CDR3 is CASSFGASVNTEAFF. The CDR3 DNA reads TGTGCCAGCAGCTTTGGGGCCTCCGTGAACACTGAAGCTTTCTTT.